These T cell receptor beta chains were read from a single sample in a study of T cell responses to AZD1222 COVID-19 vaccine. The table came from immunoSEQ multiplex PCR; TCRdb's copy has only in-frame clones and leaves some out. The sample consists of around 53,000 clones, about 86% of them appearing once. The sample consisted of peripheral blood, taken 28 days after the second AZD1222 dose. The receptor source for this set is an adult who received the AZD1222 COVID-19 vaccine. The conserved cysteine and the conserved F or W are not part of the CDR3 here.

cdr3_aa v_call cdr3_length
ASSEAQGLLMTQY TRBV6-1 13
ASRETGESPLH TRBV2 11
ASSVMDQPQH TRBV28 10
AWSRREGSASYEQY TRBV30 14
ASRWGHSPLH TRBV28 10
ASSLSIGGEGSNQPQH TRBV27 16
ASSYGTAQETQY TRBV5-1 12
ASSLASDRVGGDYTEAF TRBV3-1/TRBV3-2 17
ASSLPGPPQH TRBV28 10
ASSRGLAGGDTQY TRBV5-6 13
AGHQGVAADTQY TRBV5-4 12
ASSDGSQSQPQH TRBV6-1 12
SVVTIGLNEQY TRBV29-1 11